One and the same sample provided the 15 T cell receptor beta chains below, sequenced in a study of identical twins. TCRdb re-analysed the 5' RACE reads in MiXCR, keeping a single row per CDR3 protein. The sample lists 600,000 to 850,000 distinct CDR3 sequences; around a sixth were seen once. This same sample was also part of a study on T cells expressing NK-cell markers.

Sequencing input: PBMCs. Receptors were obtained from a young woman in good health.

This clonotype turned up a few times. The chain is built from TRBV9 and TRBJ2-7; D unresolved. V lost 9 bases and J 4 bases, leaving 5 bases between the germline ends. The germline V gene encodes CDR1 SGDLS and CDR2 YYNGEE. The CDR3 sequence is 9 residues long. CDR3 residues: CATPYEQYF. The DNA for the CDR3 is TGTGCCACCCCTTACGAGCAGTACTTC. Together with reference TRBV9 and TRBJ2-7, the CDR3 gives the full variable domain: DSGVTQTPKHLITATGQRVTLRCSPRSGDLSVYWYQQSLDQGLQFLIQYYNGEERAKGNILERFSAQQFPDLHSELNLSSLELGDSALYFCATPYEQYFGPGTRLTVT.

The chain joins TRBV20-1 to TRBJ1-6; D remains unclear. Germline CDR1 is DFQATT and CDR2 is SNEGSKA (reference sequence). V was pared by 3 bases and J by 7 bases, with 7 bases between. The CDR3 totals 12 residues. CDR3 DNA: TGCAGTGCTAGTCCGGGGAATTCACCCCTCCACTTT. Translated, it gives CSASPGNSPLHF.

A few counts support this clonotype. The rearrangement links TRBV11-2 to TRBJ2-5, with D possibly TRBD2 on 6 matching bases. V shed 1 base and J shed 4 bases, with 25 bases lying between them. The V gene's germline CDR1 is SGHAT and CDR2 FQNNGV. The CDR3 totals 19 residues. The CDR3 loop reads CASSLGVEGTIFFRETQYF. The CDR3 region has the DNA TGTGCCAGCAGCTTAGGTGTGGAGGGGACGATTTTTTTCCGAGAGACCCAGTACTTC.

The V call is TRBV19, the J call TRBJ2-1; D is possibly TRBD2 (6 bases). CDR3 length: 11 residues. CDR1 and CDR2 (germline): LNHDA, SQIVND (reference sequence). V shed 6 bases and J shed 12 bases, with 12 bases lying between them. CDR3 region: CASSPGTSQFF. CDR3 bases: TGTGCCAGTAGCCCCGGGACTTCGCAGTTCTTC.

The DNA of the CDR3 is TGTGCCAGCACCAATCGCAATCGCATCTACGAGCAGTACTTC. Encoded protein: CASTNRNRIYEQYF. V gene TRBV12-3 or TRBV12-4 combines with J gene TRBJ2-7; D unclear. The CDR3 extends over 14 amino acids. V lost 7 bases to trimming and J lost 3 bases, with 16 bases between them.

In its sample, this clonotype was seen a few times. The rearrangement uses TRBV6-5 and TRBJ1-2; 7 bases line up with TRBD1. CDR1 and CDR2 from the germline V gene are MNHEY and SVGAGI. This CDR3 region has 15 residues. After removal of 0 bases from V and 4 bases from J, the junction contained 5 bases not matched to a gene. The CDR3 DNA follows: TGTGCCAGCAGTTACTCGACCGGGACAGTCTATGGCTACACCTTC. Protein: CASSYSTGTVYGYTF.

The chain employs TRBV5-1 and TRBJ1-3; D gene unclear. Germline V gene data show CDR1 as SGHRS and CDR2 as YFSETQ. This CDR3 comprises 13 residues. The V and J ends lost 3 bases and 4 bases respectively, with 8 bases between them. The CDR3 is CASSSEPGNTIYF. The CDR3, as DNA: TGCGCCAGCAGCTCGGAGCCCGGAAACACCATATATTTT.

This clonotype was picked up many times. CDR3 sequence reads: CATSRDLAGGKGTEAFF. Written as DNA, the CDR3 is TGTGCCACCAGCAGAGATCTAGCAGGGGGCAAAGGCACTGAAGCTTTCTTT. J is TRBJ1-1 and V is TRBV15; 8 bases fit TRBD1. Germline lookup yields CDR1 LNHNV and CDR2 YYDKDF (reference sequence). The CDR3 contains 17 residues. V dropped 0 bases and J dropped 4; count of bases not matched to a gene: 10. Supplemented by reference TRBV15 and TRBJ1-1, the full variable domain reads DAMVIQNPRYQVTQFGKPVTLSCSQTLNHNVMYWYQQKSSQAPKLLFHYYDKDFNNEADTPDNFQSRRPNTSFCFLDIRSPGLGDTAMYLCATSRDLAGGKGTEAFFGQGTRLTVV.

This clonotype was seen a few times. As DNA, the CDR3 is TGCAGTGCTAGAGATCGGGCGACAGGGCTGTTCTTC. Translation gives CSARDRATGLFF. This chain links TRBV20-1 with TRBJ2-1, with 7 nucleotides matching TRBD1. Germline CDR1 and CDR2: DFQATT and SNEGSKA (reference sequence). The CDR3 runs to 12 residues. J lost 15 bases, V lost 0 bases, and 8 bases had no gene match.

The chain is built from TRBV12-3 or TRBV12-4 and TRBJ2-7; D is undetermined. This CDR3 has 14 residues. Trimming cost V 4 bases and J 6 bases, with 16 bases left between them. The CDR3 sequence is CASSSYPGPGEQYF. The DNA for the CDR3 is TGTGCCAGCAGTTCCTACCCAGGTCCGGGCGAGCAGTACTTC.

The rearrangement uses TRBV7-2 and TRBJ1-1, with D uncertain. This CDR3 is built from 15 residues. V lost 4 bases and J lost 1, with 13 bases in between. Germline loops: CDR1 SGHTA, CDR2 FQGNSA. CDR3: CASSSQWAANTEAFF. The DNA for the CDR3 is TGTGCCAGCAGCTCCCAGTGGGCGGCGAACACTGAAGCTTTCTTT.

This clonotype came up a few times. V gene TRBV6-6 combines with J gene TRBJ2-1; tentative D call: TRBD2 (5 bases). The germline gives CDR1 MNHNY, CDR2 SVGAGI (reference sequence). The length of the CDR3 is 13 residues. V was cut by 10 bases and J by 8 bases, with 18 bases left in between. In DNA form, the CDR3 reads TGTGCCACAAACCGGTGGAGGCCGGATGAGCAGTTCTTC. It translates to CATNRWRPDEQFF.

This clonotype was observed a few times. This chain joins TRBV10-3 and TRBJ1-1, with 7 positions matching TRBD1. The trim removed 6 bases at V and 0 bases at J, leaving 4 bases unmatched. This CDR3 comprises 14 residues. From germline, CDR1 is ENHRY and CDR2 SYGVKD. CDR3 DNA: TGTGCCATCAGAAAGGACAGGTTGAACACTGAAGCTTTCTTT. Encoded protein: CAIRKDRLNTEAFF.

This chain joins TRBV29-1 and TRBJ1-1; 9 positions agree with TRBD1. This CDR3 has 11 amino acids. With 6 bases clipped from V and 11 bases from J, the junction kept 7 bases outside the gene matches. The germline V gene has CDR1 SQVTM and CDR2 ANQGSEA. This chain's CDR3 is CSVNPGQGAFF. The CDR3, as DNA: TGCAGCGTGAACCCGGGACAGGGTGCTTTCTTT.

This clonotype has at least ten counts. V gene TRBV12-3 or TRBV12-4 combines with J gene TRBJ1-1; no clear D. The CDR3 is 15 amino acids. Trimming took off 5 bases at V and 0 bases at J, with 13 bases between the two ends. The CDR3 DNA sequence: TGTGCCAGCAGTGGCTGGATCGGGGTGAACACTGAAGCTTTCTTT. It specifies CASSGWIGVNTEAFF.